This TCR beta chain was sequenced in a study of cytotoxic CD8 clonotypes in ibrutinib-treated CLL (dated by TCRdb to the early 2020s). For context, the study as a whole: The cohort included roughly 15 treatment-naive and eleven to twelve relapsed/refractory patients; approximately 17 were IGHV unmutated. Responses were partial in some 24 patients and complete in 2; after median around 66 months follow-up, about 14 stayed in remission and some twelve progressed. Response samples were taken after a median of roughly eleven months on treatment, ranging from about 6 to 36 months. An average of 255,043 productive templates and approximately 90,000 productive rearrangements was obtained per sample. Of the approximately 90 people in the trial, some 28 had longitudinal samples available. Cryopreserved peripheral blood mononuclear cells were obtained prior to treatment, at the time of response, and at either disease progression or sustained remission.

On a MiSeq, deep resolution sequencing aimed for a depth between 1 in 1 million and 1 in 200,000 T cells, with each clonotype covered approximately 10x on average. TCR beta libraries were generated with the immunoSEQ hsTCRB Kit. The original pipeline was this. ImmunoSEQ Data Assistant and ImmunoSEQ Analyzer were used for data analysis, and V, D and J genes were assigned according to IMGT definitions. Clonality, with values ranging from 0 to 1, was calculated as one minus the normalized Shannon entropy of productive rearrangement frequencies. Only overrepresented clonotypes making up at least 0.05% of the repertoire of each patient were included in the public clonotype analysis. Repertoires from approximately 12 age-matched healthy donors in immuneACCESS were used as clonality controls. Imported from immuneACCESS, the table was reduced by TCRdb to in-frame sequences with V and J called. These copies leave out some clones; in studies compared against another copy, an unresolved V gene accounts for under half, and the cause of the remainder is not known. V, J and clone size were drawn from that table, and D and trimming were deduced from the DNA. The sample records approximately 300,000 clones, approximately 80% of which are singletons. Clones ranked in the top ten supply under 8.5% of the sample.

For TCR beta library preparation, approximately 2.2 micrograms of genomic DNA were isolated from cryopreserved PBMCs. Longitudinal blood samples from CLL patients on ibrutinib monotherapy were analyzed using high-throughput TCR beta sequencing. The patients took part in an open-label, single-center phase 2 trial of ibrutinib monotherapy. Worth noting for this clone: It lacks a known antigen. No qualities accompany the bases; no much larger clone lies one base away.

The germline V gene provides CDR1 MNHEY and CDR2 SVGAGI. There are 15 amino acids in the CDR3, from cysteine to phenylalanine inclusive. The DNA shown is the 45-base CDR3, in frame from base 1. V is pared back by 8 bases and J by 6 bases, with 20 bases lying between the germline termini. Overall results and qualifications from the work: Clonality rose at ibrutinib response, remained stable during sustained remission, and dropped back toward baseline at progression. Public clonotypes were rare and either contracted or stayed stable during treatment, and the rise in clonality at ibrutinib response reflected the expansion of private clonotypes. Sampling times were not matched between sustained-remission and progressing patients, and lymph node repertoires were not studied. Baseline clonality exceeded that of age-matched healthy donors and correlated strongly with circulating CD8+ T-cell counts.

This chain joins TRBV6-5 to TRBJ2-1; TRBD2 is possibly the D segment (6 matching bases). Sequencing was performed on PBMCs, taken before ibrutinib treatment. The receptor comes from a human donor with chronic lymphocytic leukemia. The CDR3 region reads CASFGGTFGANEQFF. At the DNA level, the sequence is TGTGCCAGCTTCGGCGGGACCTTTGGGGCCAATGAGCAGTTCTTC.